The rows below give T cell receptor beta chains drawn from one sample of a study of identical twins. Via MiXCR, TCRdb re-called the 5' RACE reads, giving one row per CDR3 protein. The sample carries about 250,000 distinct CDR3 sequences, about an eighth recorded once. The material sequenced was memory (CD45RO+) T cells sorted from blood. Every receptor here comes from a woman between 18 and 29 years old in good health. Each CDR3 is given with its conserved first and last residue. The D gene is left open where the match is weak. Size is stated for part of the rows, as once, few or many counts, or as a class when the clone is expanded.

J gene	V gene	clone size	D gene	CDR3 protein	CDR3 DNA
TRBJ1-2	TRBV10-3	few	-	CAITTANYGYTF	TGTGCCATCACCACAGCTAACTATGGCTACACCTTC
TRBJ2-3	TRBV7-8	-	TRBD1	CASTAPRDSSTDTQYF	TGTGCCAGCACCGCCCCCCGGGACAGTAGCACAGATACGCAGTATTTT
TRBJ2-1	TRBV10-2	few	TRBD1	CATGIPGQPYNEQFF	TGCGCCACAGGCATTCCGGGACAGCCATACAATGAGCAGTTCTTC
TRBJ2-7	TRBV6-5	few	-	CASSYEVGTYEQYF	TGTGCCAGCAGTTACGAGGTGGGGACATACGAGCAGTACTTC
TRBJ1-4	TRBV20-1	few	-	CSAMYEKLFF	TGCAGTGCTATGTATGAAAAACTGTTTTTT
TRBJ2-3	TRBV7-9	many	-	CASPGEGNTDTQYF	TGTGCCAGCCCGGGCGAGGGAAACACAGATACGCAGTATTTT
TRBJ2-5	TRBV12-3/TRBV12-4	-	-	CASRSRDNLRKTQYF	TGTGCCAGCAGATCCCGGGACAACTTAAGGAAGACCCAGTACTTC
TRBJ2-1	TRBV5-1	many	-	CASSFRQGHEQFF	TGCGCCAGCAGCTTCCGGCAGGGCCATGAGCAGTTCTTC
TRBJ2-1	TRBV12-3/TRBV12-4	many	TRBD2	CASSLRASGFFYNEQFF	TGTGCCAGCAGTTTGAGGGCTAGCGGGTTTTTCTACAATGAGCAGTTCTTC
TRBJ2-4	TRBV5-1	few	-	CASRSGAAKNIQYF	TGCGCCAGCAGGTCCGGGGCAGCCAAAAACATTCAGTACTTC
TRBJ2-7	TRBV20-1	few	-	CSGSSGTTYEQYF	TGCAGTGGTAGCTCAGGGACGACCTACGAGCAGTACTTC
TRBJ2-1	TRBV12-3/TRBV12-4	few	-	CASSLSRASLTNNEQFF	TGTGCCAGCAGTTTATCTCGCGCTAGTTTGACTAACAATGAGCAGTTCTTC
TRBJ1-6	TRBV10-3	few	TRBD1	CAIRPQGQDSPLHF	TGTGCCATCAGACCACAGGGGCAGGATTCACCCCTCCACTTT
TRBJ1-2	TRBV5-1	few	-	CASSPTGPLYGYTF	TGCGCCAGCAGTCCGACAGGACCCCTCTATGGCTACACCTTC
TRBJ2-2	TRBV7-6	many	-	CASSLGPESTGELFF	TGTGCCAGCAGCTTAGGCCCAGAGAGCACCGGGGAGCTGTTTTTT
TRBJ2-7	TRBV20-1	-	TRBD1	CSAGTGTGSSYEQYF	TGCAGTGCCGGAACCGGGACAGGGAGCTCCTACGAGCAGTACTTC
TRBJ1-2	TRBV7-2	few	-	CASSLRGQTNYGYTF	TGTGCCAGCAGCTTAAGGGGCCAGACTAACTATGGCTACACCTTC
TRBJ2-1	TRBV7-2	-	-	CASSLLRGNEQFF	TGTGCCAGCAGCCTTCTCCGGGGCAATGAGCAGTTCTTC
TRBJ2-5	TRBV20-1	-	-	CSAWTEETQYF	TGCAGTGCTTGGACCGAAGAGACCCAGTACTTC
TRBJ2-5	TRBV5-1	many	-	CASSLDDSQYF	TGCGCCAGCAGCTTGGACGATTCCCAGTACTTC
TRBJ2-2	TRBV5-1	few	TRBD2	CASSLGLAGVPGELFF	TGCGCCAGCAGCTTGGGGCTAGCGGGAGTCCCCGGGGAGCTGTTTTTT
TRBJ1-6	TRBV21-1	many	-	CASSKERTGNNSPLHF	TGTGCCAGCAGCAAAGAAAGGACAGGGAATAATTCACCCCTCCACTTT
TRBJ2-3	TRBV9	few	TRBD2	CASSRTSGETDTQYF	TGTGCCAGCAGCCGTACTAGCGGGGAGACCGATACGCAGTATTTT
TRBJ2-5	TRBV20-1	-	-	CSAGGRVGETQYF	TGCAGTGCTGGGGGGCGAGTTGGGGAGACCCAGTACTTC
TRBJ2-2	TRBV7-9	few	TRBD1	CASSFTGVGGELFF	TGTGCCAGCAGCTTCACAGGGGTTGGCGGGGAGCTGTTTTTT
TRBJ1-1	TRBV7-2	many	-	CASSFVGPTEAFF	TGTGCCAGCAGCTTTGTCGGGCCCACTGAAGCTTTCTTT
TRBJ2-7	TRBV20-1	many	TRBD2	CSARVTSGGPSIYEQYF	TGCAGTGCTAGGGTGACCTCGGGGGGGCCTTCAATCTACGAGCAGTACTTC
TRBJ2-7	TRBV21-1	few	-	CASSNSCSSYEQYF	TGTGCCAGCAGCAATTCCTGTAGCTCCTACGAGCAGTACTTC
TRBJ2-3	TRBV5-4	-	-	CASSSESTDTQYF	TGTGCCAGCAGCTCCGAAAGCACAGATACGCAGTATTTT
TRBJ2-3	TRBV20-1	many	-	CSARDFSTQYF	TGCAGTGCTAGAGATTTTAGTACGCAGTATTTT
TRBJ1-1	TRBV11-2	-	-	CASNPPGLRDTEAFF	TGTGCCAGCAACCCACCGGGGTTGCGGGACACTGAAGCTTTCTTT
TRBJ2-7	TRBV5-1	few	TRBD1	CASSLTGGFHEQYF	TGCGCCAGCAGCTTAACAGGGGGCTTCCACGAGCAGTACTTC
TRBJ2-7	TRBV19	few	-	CASSALIFDEQYF	TGTGCCAGTAGTGCCTTGATCTTTGACGAGCAGTACTTC
TRBJ2-7	TRBV20-1	many	TRBD2	CSASLAGEPLEQYF	TGCAGTGCTAGCCTAGCGGGAGAACCCCTCGAGCAGTACTTC
TRBJ1-1	TRBV20-1	few	TRBD1	CSARNQRTGYRTEAFF	TGCAGTGCTAGAAACCAGAGGACAGGGTATCGTACTGAAGCTTTCTTT
TRBJ2-7	TRBV20-1	many	TRBD2	CSASLPGGSRYEQYF	TGCAGTGCTAGTTTGCCTGGCGGGAGCAGGTACGAGCAGTACTTC
TRBJ1-1	TRBV4-1	few	-	CASSLSGTMNTEAFF	TGCGCCAGCAGCCTTTCGGGGACCATGAACACTGAAGCTTTCTTT
TRBJ2-3	TRBV6-4	few	-	CASSDSKDTQYF	TGTGCCAGCAGTGACTCGAAGGATACGCAGTATTTT
TRBJ2-3	TRBV2	few	TRBD2	CASGTSGSAGTQYF	TGTGCCAGCGGGACTAGCGGCTCCGCCGGTACGCAGTATTTT
TRBJ1-6	TRBV10-3	few	-	CAIATRSADSPLHF	TGTGCCATCGCCACTCGGAGTGCGGATTCACCCCTCCACTTT
TRBJ2-3	TRBV10-2	few	-	CASNSGGPPDTQYF	TGCGCCAGCAACAGTGGGGGACCTCCCGATACGCAGTATTTT
TRBJ2-3	TRBV6-5	few	-	CASSYGATQYF	TGTGCCAGCAGTTACGGGGCTACGCAGTATTTT
TRBJ1-1	TRBV29-1	-	-	CSVEDRRNTEAFF	TGCAGCGTTGAAGACAGGAGGAACACTGAAGCTTTCTTT
TRBJ1-1	TRBV20-1	many	-	CSSIRGNTEAFF	TGCAGTTCCATTCGGGGGAACACTGAAGCTTTCTTT
TRBJ2-3	TRBV3-1	few	TRBD2	CASSHSGSTDTQYF	TGTGCCAGCAGCCATAGCGGGAGCACAGATACGCAGTATTTT
TRBJ2-3	TRBV12-3/TRBV12-4	many	TRBD2	CASSLAGPTDTQYF	TGTGCCAGCAGTCTAGCGGGCCCCACAGATACGCAGTATTTT
TRBJ2-1	TRBV6-4	few	-	CASRQVRQFF	TGTGCCAGCCGACAGGTTAGGCAGTTCTTC
TRBJ2-7	TRBV6-1	few	-	CASRLPVGSSYEQYF	TGTGCCAGCAGACTTCCCGTGGGGAGCTCCTACGAGCAGTACTTC
TRBJ2-1	TRBV5-1	-	TRBD1	CASNLDRVVYNEQFF	TGCGCCAGCAACTTGGACAGGGTGGTATACAATGAGCAGTTCTTC
TRBJ2-5	TRBV6-1	-	-	CASGWWGEETQYF	TGTGCCAGCGGATGGTGGGGGGAGGAGACCCAGTACTTC
TRBJ2-1	TRBV20-1	few	TRBD2	CSAGLAGLNEQFF	TGCAGTGCTGGACTAGCGGGCCTCAATGAGCAGTTCTTC
TRBJ1-2	TRBV5-1	many	-	CASSEEYGYTF	TGCGCCAGCAGCGAGGAGTATGGCTACACCTTC
TRBJ2-5	TRBV5-6	-	TRBD2	CASSWRGGETQYF	TGTGCCAGCAGCTGGCGGGGGGGAGAGACCCAGTACTTC
TRBJ2-1	TRBV20-1	few	TRBD2	CSARAGGIYNEQFF	TGCAGTGCGAGAGCGGGAGGGATATACAATGAGCAGTTCTTC